This T cell receptor beta chain was documented in a study of T-cell memory formation after mild COVID-19. Study outcomes and limitations: Within pre-infection memory, some responding clones were found, suggesting cross-reactive memory joined.

TCRdb processed the 5' RACE reads anew with MiXCR; each CDR3 protein has one entry. Here the sample spans 220,000 or so distinct CDR3 sequences, over 9% being singletons. V was pared by 0 bases and J by 3 bases, with 2 bases of the junction left unmatched. This CDR3 region has 14 residues. Germline V gene sequence: CDR1 MNHEY, CDR2 SVGEGT. As for this clonotype: Its antigen is unidentified.

Input material: PBMCs or a T cell subset sorted from them (not recorded which). The V gene is TRBV6-2 or TRBV6-3, the J gene TRBJ2-7; 7 positions agree with TRBD1. This TCR was recovered from a man between 18 and 29 years old who had mild COVID-19 (a few samples of this study predate the infection). Cell type and time point are not known. The CDR3 sequence: CASSYSRQGYEQYV. The CDR3 coding sequence is TGTGCCAGCAGTTACTCGAGACAGGGCTACGAGCAGTACGTC.